This T cell receptor beta chain stems from a study of blood T cell repertoires in COVID-19. Across the study: Researchers got acute and convalescent COVID-19 samples from the United States, Italy and Spain.

This clone was seen a single time. Authors' methods: For nucleated cells, counts were estimated from reference gene primer amplification. This table comes from immunoSEQ multiplex PCR, and its TCRdb copy is limited to in-frame clones, with some not included. The DNA gave D and trimming, while V, J and clone size come from that table. The sample carries about 260,000 clones, 88% recorded once. This CDR3 is 13 amino acids long. In germline, CDR1 is LNHDA, CDR2 SQIVND (reference sequence). The trim removed 9 bases at V and 6 bases at J, leaving 6 bases unmatched. The source material was peripheral blood. This clonotype was sampled from a man between 60 and 70 years old who had recovered from COVID-19. The chain links TRBV19 to TRBJ2-3, with TRBD2 matching 10 bases. The CDR3 bases are TGTGCCAGCCAGCGGGGGGGCTGGGATACGCAGTATTTT. Translating it yields CASQRGGWDTQYF.